This passage covers 30 T cell receptor beta chains from one sample sequenced in a study of CD8+CD57+ T cells in acquired aplastic anemia. For CDR3 and TCR beta VDJ profiling, genomic DNA was the template used. TCRdb ran MiXCR on the reads and lists one entry per CDR3 protein. Counted here are a few hundred thousand distinct CDR3 sequences, around 32% occurring once; the ten biggest clones make up 0.7% to 1%. The authors sequenced patients whose flow cytometry had shown CD8+CD57+ cell expansion. Sequenced: sorted CD4+, CD8+, or CD8+CD57+ T cells (not recorded which) from PBMCs. The receptor set was obtained from a human donor with aplastic anemia.

The chain uses TRBV7-8 and TRBJ1-1; TRBD1 might be the D (5 bases). This CDR3 is built from 15 residues. Trimming removed 2 bases at V and 2 bases at J, with 12 bases between. Per germline, CDR1 SGHVS and CDR2 FQNEAQ. The CDR3 DNA sequence: TGTGCCAGCAGCTTAAGGCCAGGGTTTAACACTGAAGCTTTCTTT. Its protein is CASSLRPGFNTEAFF.

This clonotype occurred many times. The chain's CDR3 is CASRGLAGGPSYEQYF. The CDR3 DNA reads TGTGCCAGCAGGGGACTAGCGGGGGGCCCCTCCTACGAGCAGTACTTC. V gene TRBV2 combines with J gene TRBJ2-7; the match to TRBD2 covers 15 bases. This CDR3 comprises 16 residues. Germline V gene sequence: CDR1 SNHLY, CDR2 FYNNEI. Germline trimming cut 6 bases from V and 0 bases from J; bases unmatched to any gene: 3.

The rearrangement uses TRBV19 and TRBJ2-7; TRBD1 or TRBD2 may be the D gene (5 bases each). V lost 8 bases, J lost 6 bases, and 11 bases lay in between. This CDR3 contains 11 residues. CDR1 LNHDA and CDR2 SQIVND come from the germline V gene (reference sequence). CDR3 in DNA: TGTGCCAGTCAGGCCGGGGCCGAGCAGTACTTC. It yields the protein CASQAGAEQYF. Complete variable domain (other parts from reference TRBV19 and TRBJ2-7): DGGITQSPKYLFRKEGQNVTLSCEQNLNHDAMYWYRQDPGQGLRLIYYSQIVNDFQKGDIAEGYSVSREKKESFPLTVTSAQKNPTAFYLCASQAGAEQYFGPGTRLTVT.

The chain employs TRBV9 and TRBJ2-7; TRBD1 matches at 8 bases. The CDR3 has 15 amino acids. Trimming removed 3 bases from V and 2 bases from J; junction bases left unmatched: 7. Germline CDR1 SGDLS, CDR2 YYNGEE. The CDR3 sequence: CASSAETGAPYEQYF. Here the CDR3 DNA reads TGTGCCAGCAGCGCCGAGACAGGGGCCCCCTACGAGCAGTACTTC.

J is TRBJ1-2 and V is TRBV9, with 11 bases matching TRBD1. CDR1 SGDLS and CDR2 YYNGEE come from the germline V gene. V lost 2 bases, J lost 3 bases, and 9 bases stayed unmatched. This CDR3 region has 17 residues. DNA for the CDR3: TGTGCCAGCAGCGTCGGGACAGGGGGAGACCTCTACTATGGCTACACCTTC. Translation gives CASSVGTGGDLYYGYTF.

CDR3 sequence (DNA): TGTGCCAGCAGCTCGACCGGGACAGGGCCTTTTTGGTTCTCTGGAAACACCATATATTTT. This encodes CASSSTGTGPFWFSGNTIYF. This chain connects TRBV7-1 to TRBJ1-3; 9 nucleotides match TRBD1. TRBV7-1 is an ORF for which the function is uncertain. Germline trimming cut 3 bases from V and 0 bases from J; bases unmatched to any gene: 15. There are 20 residues in the CDR3.

This chain uses TRBV11-1 with TRBJ1-6; tentatively, D is TRBD1 (6 bases). CDR3 size: 19 residues. Germline V gene sequence: CDR1 SGHAT, CDR2 FQDESV (reference sequence). Trimming left V 6 bases short and J 5 bases short, with 26 bases between. The chain's CDR3 is CASRLEGGAAYDDNSPLHF. The CDR3 coding sequence is TGTGCCAGCAGGCTAGAGGGGGGGGCGGCCTATGATGATAATTCACCCCTCCACTTT.

This chain joins TRBV10-1 and TRBJ1-2; tentatively, D is TRBD1 (5 bases). The length of the CDR3 is 12 residues. With 3 bases removed from V and 7 bases from J, the gap between germline ends came to 9 bases. Looked up from germline, CDR1 is WNHNN and CDR2 is SYGVQD (reference sequence). CDR3 sequence: CASSDGGFGYTF. In DNA, the CDR3 is TGCGCCAGCAGTGATGGGGGGTTTGGCTACACCTTC.

A word on this clonotype: One end of the junction does not line up with germline, which may come from a read error. This chain uses TRBV12-3 or TRBV12-4 with TRBJ1-4; 8 nucleotides line up with TRBD1. CDR3 length equals 13 residues. CDR3 in amino acids: CASKGQGVEKPFF. The CDR3 nucleotides read TGTGCCAGCAAAGGACAGGGAGTTGAAAAACCGTTTTTT.

The table lists this clonotype with a few counts. The chain is built from TRBV30 and TRBJ2-3; weak D call: TRBD1 (6 bases). Germline assignment: CDR1 GTSNPN and CDR2 SVGIG (reference sequence). Trimming removed 6 bases from V and 4 bases from J, with 17 bases in between. This CDR3 has 14 amino acids. The CDR3: CACTSRGWSDTQYF. CDR3 DNA sequence: TGTGCCTGTACGAGTAGGGGGTGGTCAGATACGCAGTATTTT.

This clonotype was seen only once. In this CDR3 the conserved last residue, phenylalanine or tryptophan, is missing, so a read error is likely. The V gene is TRBV27, the J gene TRBJ2-7; D gene unclear. The CDR3 is made up of 14 amino acids. The V end was cut by 0 bases, the J end by 3 bases, with 9 bases between. CDR1 and CDR2 (germline): MNHEY, SMNVEV (reference sequence). The CDR3 loop reads CASSLSRQSYEQYL. CDR3 nucleotides: TGTGCCAGCAGTTTATCTCGGCAGAGCTACGAGCAGTACCTC.

The rearrangement uses TRBV7-2 and TRBJ1-1, with D unclear. V lost 5 bases and J lost 1, with 8 bases in between. The CDR3 runs 13 residues. CDR1 and CDR2 from the germline V gene are SGHTA and FQGNSA. The CDR3 DNA sequence: TGTGCCAGCAGCCAAACACAGAACACTGAAGCTTTCTTT. This codes for CASSQTQNTEAFF.

This clonotype has only a few counts. This chain uses TRBV6-2 or TRBV6-3 with TRBJ2-7; no clear D gene. V was trimmed by 6 bases and J by 4 bases, leaving 10 bases between them. The V gene's germline CDR1 is MNHEY and CDR2 SVGEGT. This CDR3 has 12 amino acids. The CDR3 DNA is TGTGCCAGCAGCCGTTTCTCTTACGAGCAGTACTTC. This gives the protein CASSRFSYEQYF.

The chain joins TRBV2 to TRBJ1-1; possibly TRBD1 for D (5 bases). Trimming left V 5 bases short and J 1 base short, with 14 bases between. CDR3 size: 15 residues. Per germline, CDR1 SNHLY and CDR2 FYNNEI. CDR3 loop: CASSSQIGQNTEAFF. As DNA, the CDR3 is TGTGCCAGCAGTTCTCAAATAGGACAGAACACTGAAGCTTTCTTT. The full variable domain, with the rest looked up from reference TRBV2 and TRBJ1-1, is EPEVTQTPSHQVTQMGQEVILRCVPISNHLYFYWYRQILGQKVEFLVSFYNNEISEKSEIFDDQFSVERPDGSNFTLKIRSTKLEDSAMYFCASSSQIGQNTEAFFGQGTRLTVV.

The CDR3 bases are TGTGCCATCAGTGGGGGGAGACAGGGACAAGAGACCCAGTACTTC. As protein: CAISGGRQGQETQYF. V usage is TRBV10-3 and J usage is TRBJ2-5; TRBD1 matches at 7 bases. The CDR3 extends over 15 amino acids. Germline lookup yields CDR1 ENHRY and CDR2 SYGVKD. Trimming removed 4 bases from V and 2 bases from J; junction bases left unmatched: 7.

To note about this clonotype: A much larger clone is a single base away; this may be a read error. The CDR3 sequence is CASTGTGGGDTQYF. The CDR3 DNA is TGTGCCAGCACCGGGACTGGCGGGGGAGATACGCAGTATTTT. This rearrangement joins TRBV7-9 to TRBJ2-3; 7 nucleotides line up with TRBD2. The CDR3 is 14 residues long. Germline trimming cut 7 bases from V and 5 bases from J; bases unmatched to any gene: 9. Germline CDR1 reads SEHNR; CDR2 reads FQNEAQ (reference sequence).

This clonotype was seen a handful of times. This chain connects TRBV7-9 to TRBJ1-1; TRBD1 aligns across 8 bases. Trimming at V came to 4 bases and at J to 2 bases, leaving 6 bases not matched to a gene. The CDR3 length is 15 residues. Germline V gene sequence: CDR1 SEHNR, CDR2 FQNEAQ (reference sequence). DNA of the CDR3: TGTGCCAGCAGCTCGGACAGGGCGGCTAACACTGAAGCTTTCTTT. Its protein is CASSSDRAANTEAFF.

This clonotype was seen repeatedly, ten times or more. The rearrangement joins TRBV15 to TRBJ2-7; 10 nucleotides match TRBD1. CDR1 LNHNV and CDR2 YYDKDF come from the germline V gene (reference sequence). The CDR3 has 16 residues. After removal of 1 base from V and 5 bases from J, the junction contained 8 bases not matched to a gene. The CDR3 bases are TGTGCCACCAGCAGAGGCCCGGGACAGGGGCACAACGAGCAGTACTTC. This sequence encodes CATSRGPGQGHNEQYF.

This clonotype has a handful of counts. J is TRBJ2-1 and V is TRBV6-2 or TRBV6-3; D is uncertain. The CDR3 is 12 amino acids. CDR1 and CDR2 from the germline V gene are MNHEY and SVGEGT. Trimming pared 4 bases from V and 7 bases from J, leaving 8 bases between. The CDR3 DNA sequence: TGTGCCAGCAGTTTCCAGCGTAATGAGCAGTTCTTC. Protein sequence: CASSFQRNEQFF.

This clonotype showed up just a few times. The V gene is TRBV6-5, the J gene TRBJ2-7; D uncertain. V lost 0 bases, J lost 2 bases, and 11 bases lay in between. Germline values: CDR1 MNHEY, CDR2 SVGAGI. The CDR3 totals 15 residues. CDR3 sequence reads: CASSYSLNGPYEQYF. CDR3 coding DNA: TGTGCCAGCAGTTACTCCCTAAATGGCCCCTACGAGCAGTACTTC.

Ten or more counts support this clonotype. This chain uses TRBV4-1 with TRBJ1-6, with no clear D. V was clipped by 4 bases and J by 6 bases, with 7 bases between them. The germline CDR1 and CDR2 sequences are MGHRA and YSYEKL. The CDR3 contains 13 residues. CDR3 sequence (DNA): TGCGCCAGCAGCCCAGCGGGTAATTCACCCCTCCACTTT. Its translation is CASSPAGNSPLHF.

CDR3 amino acids: CASSQGPDSGEQFF. For the CDR3, the DNA is TGCGCCAGCAGCCAAGGTCCCGATTCGGGTGAGCAGTTCTTC. The V gene is TRBV4-3, the J gene TRBJ2-1, with unresolved D. The CDR3 covers 14 residues. Trimming took off 1 base at V and 9 bases at J, with 13 bases between the two ends. Germline CDR1 reads LGHNA; CDR2 reads YSLEER.

CDR3 bases: TGTGCCAGCAGTGACGGGACTAGCGGGGCCAATGAGCAGTTCTTC. It specifies CASSDGTSGANEQFF. The chain couples TRBV9 to TRBJ2-1, with 13 bases aligning to TRBD2. The V and J ends lost 5 bases and 6 bases, in that order; junction bases with no gene match: 5. The CDR3 covers 15 residues. Germline assignment: CDR1 SGDLS and CDR2 YYNGEE. The full variable domain, completed using reference TRBV9 and TRBJ2-1, is DSGVTQTPKHLITATGQRVTLRCSPRSGDLSVYWYQQSLDQGLQFLIQYYNGEERAKGNILERFSAQQFPDLHSELNLSSLELGDSALYFCASSDGTSGANEQFFGPGTRLTVL.

This clonotype showed up just once. This chain joins TRBV5-5 and TRBJ1-2; D call uncertain. Germline V CDR1 and CDR2: SGHKS, YYEKEE (reference sequence). V shed 3 bases and J shed 7 bases, with 10 bases lying between them. The CDR3 covers 12 residues. The CDR3 nucleotides are TGTGCCAGCAGCTGGGCAGAGGCTGGCTACACCTTC. Amino acid sequence: CASSWAEAGYTF.

This clonotype was seen at least ten times. J is TRBJ2-7 and V is TRBV19; D is possibly TRBD1 (5 bases). The V gene's germline CDR1 is LNHDA and CDR2 SQIVND (reference sequence). Trimming pared 0 bases from V and 7 bases from J, leaving 16 bases between. This CDR3 has 15 residues. The CDR3: CASSIDQGEVREQYF. The CDR3 coding sequence is TGTGCCAGTAGTATAGATCAAGGGGAAGTCCGGGAGCAGTACTTC.

About this clonotype: It may be a read error: a sequence one base away is much more abundant. The chain carries TRBV20-1 and TRBJ1-2; 7 bases are a match to TRBD1. Germline CDR1 is DFQATT and CDR2 is SNEGSKA (reference sequence). The V and J ends lost 3 bases and 8 bases, in that order; junction bases with no gene match: 9. The CDR3 extends over 13 amino acids. This chain's CDR3 is CSARAGGWGGYTF. The CDR3 DNA reads TGCAGTGCTAGGGCAGGGGGTTGGGGAGGCTACACCTTC.

J is TRBJ1-3 and V is TRBV14, with unresolved D. Trimming removed 1 base at V and 0 bases at J, with 7 bases between. The germline gives CDR1 SGHDN, CDR2 FVKESK. The CDR3 consists of 15 residues. The CDR3 here is CASSQGAISGNTIYF. In nucleotides, the CDR3 is TGTGCCAGCAGCCAAGGGGCAATCTCTGGAAACACCATATATTTT.

The V gene is TRBV29-1, the J gene TRBJ2-5; 8 bases align to TRBD1. Germline trimming cut 2 bases from V and 1 base from J; bases unmatched to any gene: 12. The CDR3 is made up of 17 amino acids. In germline, CDR1 is SQVTM, CDR2 ANQGSEA. The CDR3 loop reads CSVEHELDRALQETQYF. CDR3 in DNA: TGCAGCGTTGAACACGAGCTGGACAGGGCCCTCCAAGAGACCCAGTACTTC.

This clonotype was counted ten times or more. The gene calls are TRBV7-6 and TRBJ2-7, with a weak D call TRBD2 (5 bases). V gave up 1 base and J gave up 5 bases, with 15 bases separating them. The CDR3 runs to 15 residues. The germline gives CDR1 SGHVS, CDR2 FNYEAQ. CDR3 in DNA: TGTGCCAGCAGCTTAGATCGGGATATGGTGGACGAGCAGTACTTC. This codes for CASSLDRDMVDEQYF.

This clonotype appeared a few times. The V and J genes are TRBV19 and TRBJ2-1; possibly TRBD1 for D (6 bases). The CDR3 has 14 amino acids. Germline CDR1 is LNHDA and CDR2 is SQIVND (reference sequence). Trimming stripped 0 bases from V and 4 bases from J, with 7 bases between. This CDR3 is CASSIDTGYNEQFF. The CDR3 DNA reads TGTGCCAGTAGTATAGATACAGGGTACAATGAGCAGTTCTTC.